This entry lists 27 T cell receptor beta chains sequenced from one sample in a study of T cell clones after liver transplantation. Measured with immunoSEQ multiplex PCR; TCRdb has only the in-frame clones, and not every one. The sample shows approximately 72,000 clones, roughly 90% of them seen only once. This specimen consisted of CD4+ T cells from blood, obtained before liver transplant. The receptors were sampled from a human donor who received a liver transplant.

CDR3 in DNA: TGTGCCAGCAGACTGACTAGCGCGGGCACAGATACGCAGTATTTT. This encodes CASRLTSAGTDTQYF. The chain links TRBV11-1 to TRBJ2-3, with TRBD2 matching 8 bases. J lost 1 base, V lost 6 bases, and 6 bases had no gene match. The germline CDR1 and CDR2 sequences are SGHAT and FQDESV (reference sequence). This CDR3 contains 15 residues.

The V gene is TRBV5-4, the J gene TRBJ1-1, with TRBD1 matching over 7 bases. The CDR3 contains 13 residues. Germline V gene sequence: CDR1 SGHNT, CDR2 YYREEE (reference sequence). Trimming removed 5 bases from V and 4 bases from J; junction bases left unmatched: 5. CDR3 nucleotide sequence: TGTGCCAGCAGGACAGGGACGGGCACTGAAGCTTTCTTT. Translating gives CASRTGTGTEAFF.

The rearrangement links TRBV28 to TRBJ2-1; D is undetermined. This CDR3 contains 11 residues. V shed 6 bases and J shed 10 bases, with 10 bases lying between them. Germline CDR1 reads MDHEN; CDR2 reads SYDVKM. The CDR3: CASSLRREQFF. For the CDR3, the DNA is TGTGCCAGCAGCCTTCGGCGGGAGCAGTTCTTC.

This clone was detected only a few times. The V and J genes are TRBV12-5 and TRBJ2-7; D uncertain. V lost 1 base, J lost 6 bases, and 10 bases lay in between. Germline V gives CDR1 LGHNT, CDR2 FRNRAP. CDR3 size: 13 residues. CDR3 sequence: CASGLEPEAEQYF. The CDR3 DNA reads TGTGCTAGTGGTTTGGAACCCGAGGCCGAGCAGTACTTC.

The chain is built from TRBV7-3 and TRBJ2-1; tentatively, D is TRBD1 (5 bases). The V gene lost 4 bases and the J gene lost 3 bases, with 7 bases spanning the gap. This CDR3 is built from 13 residues. Germline assignment: CDR1 SGHTA and CDR2 FQGTGA. This CDR3 is CASSSQGYNEQFF. The DNA for the CDR3 is TGTGCCAGCAGCTCCCAGGGCTACAATGAGCAGTTCTTC.

Comments on this clone: It is likely a read error, because the conserved phenylalanine at the end of the CDR3 is missing. The limits of the CDR3 on the DNA are not certain, so only TCRdb's listed CDR3 is given. This chain links TRBV20-1 with TRBJ2-7; the table gives TRBD2 as D, unverified against the DNA. CDR1 is DFQATT, CDR2 SNEGSKA, per germline (reference sequence). The CDR3 has 11 residues if both end residues are counted. CDR3 residues: CSAKGGVAGAR.

The genes are TRBV5-4 and TRBJ2-1; a weak D match, TRBD2 (6 bases). The CDR3 sequence is 15 residues long. Trimming shortened V by 4 bases and J by 2 bases, and 13 bases separated the two germline ends. Germline V gives CDR1 SGHNT, CDR2 YYREEE (reference sequence). CDR3 region: CASSLGSGTYNEQFF. The CDR3 nucleotides read TGTGCCAGCAGCCTGGGTAGCGGAACCTACAATGAGCAGTTCTTC.

The V call is TRBV6-5, the J call TRBJ1-3, with D uncertain. The germline V and J ends were trimmed by 7 bases and 8 bases, with 9 bases remaining between them. Per germline, CDR1 MNHEY and CDR2 SVGAGI. The CDR3 is 11 residues long. The CDR3 DNA follows: TGTGCCAGCAAGAGGAGAGACACCATATATTTT. As protein: CASKRRDTIYF.

V gene TRBV19 combines with J gene TRBJ2-1, with 7 positions matching TRBD2. Trimming at V came to 3 bases and at J to 5 bases, leaving 1 base not matched to a gene. Per the germline V gene, CDR1 is LNHDA and CDR2 is SQIVND (reference sequence). The CDR3 totals 13 residues. This chain's CDR3 is CASSIGTNNEQFF. As DNA, the CDR3 is TGTGCCAGTAGTATCGGGACTAACAATGAGCAGTTCTTC.

This clone was picked up one time. The chain joins TRBV6-1 to TRBJ1-1, with TRBD1 identical over 8 bases. The CDR3 extends over 11 amino acids. Germline lookup yields CDR1 MNHNS and CDR2 SASEGT. Unmatched junction bases numbered 1, after V lost 7 bases and J lost 6 bases. The CDR3 loop is CASNRGSEAFF. The CDR3 bases are TGTGCCAGCAACAGGGGGTCTGAAGCTTTCTTT.

V is TRBV25-1 and J is TRBJ2-1; 7 positions match TRBD2. V lost 4 bases and J lost 6; bases outside the gene matches: 3. The germline CDR1 and CDR2 sequences are MGHDK and SYGVNS. This CDR3 contains 13 residues. CDR3 residues: CASSASSGNEQFF. The CDR3 nucleotides are TGTGCCAGCAGTGCATCTAGCGGCAATGAGCAGTTCTTC.

The genes are TRBV9 and TRBJ2-3; D tentatively reads TRBD1 or TRBD2 (6 bases each). The V gene's germline CDR1 is SGDLS and CDR2 YYNGEE. The CDR3 has 16 amino acids. V lost 4 bases, J lost 4 bases, and 19 bases lay in between. The CDR3 loop is CASSSRGSGEADTQYF. CDR3 in DNA: TGTGCCAGCAGCTCCAGGGGATCGGGAGAGGCAGATACGCAGTATTTT.

This clone showed up just a few times. V and J are TRBV5-1 and TRBJ2-7; 11 bases agree with TRBD2. CDR1 and CDR2 (germline): SGHRS, YFSETQ. CDR3 length: 15 residues. The V segment lost 4 bases and the J segment 2 bases; nucleotides outside the gene matches: 5. The CDR3: CASSTVAGGPYEQYF. CDR3 sequence (DNA): TGCGCCAGCAGCACTGTAGCGGGAGGGCCCTACGAGCAGTACTTC.

This chain uses TRBV11-3 with TRBJ2-1; 16 bases agree with TRBD2. The germline V gene encodes CDR1 SGHNT and CDR2 YENEEA. V lost 6 bases to trimming and J lost 9 bases; unmatched junction nucleotides: 2. The CDR3 runs to 14 residues. In DNA, the CDR3 is TGTGCCAGCAGGGGACTAGCGGGAGGGGGTGAGCAGTTCTTC. This translates into CASRGLAGGGEQFF.

The rearrangement uses TRBV6-5 and TRBJ2-1; a weak D match, TRBD2 (5 bases). Germline V gene lookup returns CDR1 MNHEY and CDR2 SVGAGI. The germline V and J ends were trimmed by 5 bases and 7 bases, with 9 bases remaining between them. The CDR3 contains 12 residues. The DNA for the CDR3 is TGTGCCAGCAGTCGAACTAGTAATGAGCAGTTCTTC. This sequence encodes CASSRTSNEQFF.

Only one count was recorded for this clone. The junction does not match germline at one end; this may be a read error. Within the sample, other DNA sequences also encode this same CDR3. This rearrangement joins TRBV5-1 to TRBJ2-3; 16 positions agree with TRBD2. Germline values: CDR1 SGHRS, CDR2 YFSETQ. There are 17 residues in the CDR3. CDR3 protein: CASSSGLAGGSTDTQYF. Here the CDR3 DNA reads TGCGCCAGCAGCTCGGGACTAGCGGGAGGGAGCACAGATACACAGTATTTT.

The rearrangement links TRBV19 to TRBJ1-1, with D perhaps TRBD1 (6 bases). There are 12 residues in the CDR3. Germline V gives CDR1 LNHDA, CDR2 SQIVND (reference sequence). Trimming shortened V by 6 bases and J by 1 base, and 6 bases separated the two germline ends. This chain's CDR3 is CASRGGNTEAFF. The CDR3 DNA sequence: TGTGCCAGTAGAGGGGGGAACACTGAAGCTTTCTTT.

The genes are TRBV7-2 and TRBJ1-1; no clear D. This CDR3 region has 13 residues. CDR1 and CDR2 (germline): SGHTA, FQGNSA. The V gene lost 3 bases and the J gene lost 4 bases, with 9 bases spanning the gap. The CDR3 loop is CASSFSLSTEAFF. The CDR3 DNA reads as TGTGCCAGCAGCTTCTCATTATCCACTGAAGCTTTCTTT.

The V gene is TRBV10-1, the J gene TRBJ2-5, with no clear D. The CDR3 spans 14 residues. Germline CDR1 reads WNHNN; CDR2 reads SYGVQD (reference sequence). With 0 bases removed from V and 2 bases from J, the gap between germline ends came to 7 bases. The CDR3 loop is CASSESPLQETQYF. The CDR3 nucleotides read TGCGCCAGCAGTGAGTCACCCTTGCAAGAGACCCAGTACTTC.

DNA of the CDR3: TGTGCCAGCAGCCACAATGAGCAGTTCTTC. This translates into CASSHNEQFF. This sequence joins TRBV11-2 and TRBJ2-1; D not certain. CDR1 and CDR2 from the germline V gene are SGHAT and FQNNGV. This CDR3 has 10 residues. V lost 5 bases and J 5 bases, leaving 1 base between the germline ends.

The chain is built from TRBV11-3 and TRBJ2-7; D uncertain. CDR1 is SGHNT, CDR2 YENEEA, per germline. Trimming cost V 5 bases and J 4 bases, with 9 bases left between them. The CDR3 loop spans 12 amino acids. The CDR3, as DNA: TGTGCCAGCAGCCAATACCATTACGAGCAGTACTTC. Protein sequence: CASSQYHYEQYF.

The V call is TRBV19, the J call TRBJ2-7, with D perhaps TRBD1 (6 bases). CDR1 is LNHDA, CDR2 SQIVND, per germline (reference sequence). V was pared by 1 base and J by 1 base, with 14 bases between. This CDR3 has 16 residues. The CDR3, as DNA: TGTGCCAGTAGTATAGGGTACCAGGGGTGGTCCTACGAGCAGTACTTC. This gives the protein CASSIGYQGWSYEQYF.

This clone has just a few counts. The gene calls are TRBV2 and TRBJ2-3, with TRBD2 matching over 13 bases. Germline loops: CDR1 SNHLY, CDR2 FYNNEI. V lost 5 bases, J lost 2 bases, and 4 bases stayed unmatched. The CDR3 consists of 16 residues. CDR3 in amino acids: CASSRGLAGVTDTQYF. CDR3 in DNA: TGTGCCAGCAGTAGAGGACTAGCGGGAGTCACAGATACGCAGTATTTT. The full variable domain, in which reference TRBV2 and TRBJ2-3 provide the parts outside the CDR3, is EPEVTQTPSHQVTQMGQEVILRCVPISNHLYFYWYRQILGQKVEFLVSFYNNEISEKSEIFDDQFSVERPDGSNFTLKIRSTKLEDSAMYFCASSRGLAGVTDTQYFGPGTRLTVL.

The chain is built from TRBV18 and TRBJ1-3, with D perhaps TRBD1 (5 bases). This CDR3 comprises 13 residues. Germline V gene sequence: CDR1 KGHSH, CDR2 LQKENI. Trimming took off 3 bases at V and 5 bases at J, with 8 bases between the two ends. The DNA of the CDR3 is TGTGCCAGCTCACCGGGGCAGAGAAACACCATATATTTT. Its translation: CASSPGQRNTIYF.

This chain uses TRBV29-1 with TRBJ2-7, with TRBD1 identical over 11 bases. The CDR3 is 13 residues long. After removal of 7 bases from V and 7 bases from J, the junction contained 9 bases not matched to a gene. Germline CDR1 and CDR2: SQVTM and ANQGSEA. The CDR3 here is CSASGTGGIEQYF. The CDR3 DNA reads TGCAGCGCCTCCGGGACAGGGGGTATTGAGCAGTACTTC.

The rearrangement uses TRBV6-5 and TRBJ2-7; 11 bases agree with TRBD2. The V gene's germline CDR1 is MNHEY and CDR2 SVGAGI. V shed 6 bases and J 5 bases; nucleotides not matched to a gene: 6. This CDR3 region has 14 residues. The DNA for the CDR3 is TGTGCCAGCAGCTCGATAGCGGGAGGGGACGAGCAGTACTTC. This encodes CASSSIAGGDEQYF.

The chain joins TRBV10-3 to TRBJ2-7; 8 bases map to TRBD1. The V gene's germline CDR1 is ENHRY and CDR2 SYGVKD. This CDR3 has 16 residues. With 2 bases clipped from V and 2 bases from J, the junction kept 8 bases outside the gene matches. The chain's CDR3 is CAISESRDRNTYEQYF. In nucleotides, the CDR3 is TGTGCCATCAGTGAGAGCCGGGACAGGAATACCTACGAGCAGTACTTC.